This TCR beta chain originates from a study of blood T cell repertoires in COVID-19. Study in general: Samples taken during acute and convalescent COVID-19 were collected in the United States, Italy and Spain. The cDNA or gDNA used as material had been derived from T cells, B-cell-depleted T cells, or PBMCs.

The V and J ends lost 2 bases and 1 base, in that order; junction bases with no gene match: 0. The CDR3 is 14 residues long. CDR1 SGHTA and CDR2 FQGNSA come from the germline V gene. This clone occurred once. Per the authors' pipeline: The assay estimated nucleated cells by amplifying reference gene primers. Sequenced by immunoSEQ multiplex PCR; TCRdb stores in-frame clones only, minus some. V, J and clone size reflect that table, while D and trimming were determined from the DNA. The sample yields about 180,000 clones, 70% to 90% seen once. This chain uses TRBV7-2 with TRBJ2-5, with 8 bases lining up with TRBD1. What was sequenced was peripheral blood. The receptor comes from a human donor with active or convalescent COVID-19. The donor label of this sample is uncertain. The CDR3 coding sequence is TGTGCCAGCAGCTTAACAGGGGGCCAAGAGACCCAGTACTTC. Translated: CASSLTGGQETQYF. The full variable domain, completed using reference TRBV7-2 and TRBJ2-5, is GAGVSQSPSNKVTEKGKDVELRCDPISGHTALYWYRQSLGQGLEFLIYFQGNSAPDKSGLPSDRFSAERTGGSVSTLTIQRTQQEDSAVYLCASSLTGGQETQYFGPGTRLLVL.